A single sample gave rise to the 20 T cell receptor beta chains below, sequenced in a study of OX40 agonist ivuxolimab in advanced cancers. Profiled with immunoSEQ multiplex PCR; TCRdb holds only in-frame clones, not every one. The sample comprises about 39,000 clones, roughly 92% of which are singletons, and less than 25% rests with the top ten. Sequencing was performed on CD4+ or CD8+ T cells sorted from blood, taken in a trial of the OX40 agonist ivuxolimab. Receptor source: an adult with an advanced solid tumor such as melanoma, head and neck, liver or kidney cancer.

The rearrangement links TRBV9 to TRBJ1-3; TRBD1 is a possible D gene (6 bases). The germline V gene has CDR1 SGDLS and CDR2 YYNGEE. The CDR3 is made up of 18 amino acids. V gave up 0 bases and J gave up 0 bases, with 16 bases separating them. The CDR3 loop is CASSVGGAWGASGNTIYF. DNA for the CDR3: TGTGCCAGCAGCGTAGGAGGAGCGTGGGGGGCCTCTGGAAACACCATATATTTT.

The genes are TRBV7-9 and TRBJ2-1, with 11 positions matching TRBD2. The CDR3 has 16 residues. V was pared by 0 bases and J by 8 bases, with 6 bases of the junction left unmatched. The V gene's germline CDR1 is SEHNR and CDR2 FQNEAQ (reference sequence). This CDR3 is CASSLASGRASDEQFF. Written as DNA, the CDR3 is TGTGCCAGCAGCTTAGCTAGCGGGAGGGCCTCTGATGAGCAGTTCTTC.

The CDR3 here is CASSRPGVNTEAFF. For the CDR3, the DNA is TGTGCCAGCAGTCGTCCGGGGGTGAACACTGAAGCTTTCTTT. The chain couples TRBV28 to TRBJ1-1; TRBD1 is a possible D gene (5 bases). Germline V gives CDR1 MDHEN, CDR2 SYDVKM. V gave up 5 bases and J gave up 0 bases, with 10 bases separating them. The CDR3 is made up of 14 amino acids.

This chain uses TRBV19 with TRBJ2-7, with D maybe TRBD2 (5 bases). The CDR3 contains 15 residues. CDR1 LNHDA and CDR2 SQIVND come from the germline V gene (reference sequence). Trimming left V 4 bases short and J 0 bases short, with 13 bases between. CDR3 in DNA: TGTGCCAGTAGTACGTCTGGGAGCAGCTCCTACGAGCAGTACTTC. Translated, it gives CASSTSGSSSYEQYF.

By its share, this clone is large. The rearrangement joins TRBV19 to TRBJ1-3, with no clear D. V lost 3 bases and J lost 1, with 7 bases in between. The CDR3 spans 14 residues. Germline loops: CDR1 LNHDA, CDR2 SQIVND (reference sequence). CDR3 coding DNA: TGTGCCAGTAGTATGAAGACTTCTGGAAACACCATATATTTT. Protein: CASSMKTSGNTIYF. The full variable domain, rest sourced from reference TRBV19 and TRBJ1-3, is DGGITQSPKYLFRKEGQNVTLSCEQNLNHDAMYWYRQDPGQGLRLIYYSQIVNDFQKGDIAEGYSVSREKKESFPLTVTSAQKNPTAFYLCASSMKTSGNTIYFGEGSWLTVV.

This rearrangement joins TRBV19 to TRBJ2-1; possible D gene TRBD1, 5 bases. The V gene lost 1 base and the J gene lost 5 bases, with 12 bases spanning the gap. CDR1 is LNHDA and CDR2 is SQIVND in the germline V gene (reference sequence). The CDR3 length is 15 residues. CDR3 DNA sequence: TGTGCCAGTAGTATAGGCACAGGATGGGACAATGAGCAGTTCTTC. It encodes CASSIGTGWDNEQFF.

This clone showed up just once. This sequence joins TRBV10-1 and TRBJ2-7; 7 nucleotides match TRBD2. Germline values: CDR1 WNHNN, CDR2 SYGVQD (reference sequence). The CDR3 extends over 13 amino acids. Trimming removed 5 bases from V and 6 bases from J; junction bases left unmatched: 7. CDR3 in amino acids: CASSPLAGAEQYF. CDR3 nucleotide sequence: TGCGCCAGCAGTCCGCTTGCGGGAGCCGAGCAGTACTTC.

The rearrangement uses TRBV7-6 and TRBJ1-4, with 8 positions matching TRBD1. Per the germline V gene, CDR1 is SGHVS and CDR2 is FNYEAQ. V dropped 1 base and J dropped 12; count of bases not matched to a gene: 7. The CDR3 loop spans 14 amino acids. CDR3 bases: TGTGCCAGCAGCTTAGGAGGGCAGGGGGCAGAACTGTTTTTT. Its translation: CASSLGGQGAELFF. The variable domain in full, with the rest retrieved from reference TRBV7-6 and TRBJ1-4, is GAGVSQSPRYKVTKRGQDVALRCDPISGHVSLYWYRQALGQGPEFLTYFNYEAQQDKSGLPNDRFSAERPEGSISTLTIQRTEQRDSAMYRCASSLGGQGAELFFGSGTQLSVL.

This chain joins TRBV11-1 and TRBJ2-7; 8 bases match TRBD1. From germline, CDR1 is SGHAT and CDR2 FQDESV (reference sequence). The CDR3 sequence is 15 residues long. After removal of 5 bases from V and 4 bases from J, the junction contained 10 bases not matched to a gene. The CDR3 sequence is CASSPTGAVDYEQYF. The CDR3 region has the DNA TGTGCCAGCAGCCCGACAGGGGCTGTGGATTACGAGCAGTACTTC. The full variable domain, rest sourced from reference TRBV11-1 and TRBJ2-7, is EAEVAQSPRYKITEKSQAVAFWCDPISGHATLYWYRQILGQGPELLVQFQDESVVDDSQLPKDRFSAERLKGVDSTLKIQPAELGDSAMYLCASSPTGAVDYEQYFGPGTRLTVT.

The rearrangement uses TRBV28 and TRBJ1-1; TRBD1 might be the D (5 bases). The V gene's germline CDR1 is MDHEN and CDR2 SYDVKM. Trimming stripped 2 bases from V and 1 base from J, with 5 bases between. The CDR3 is 13 amino acids. For the CDR3, the DNA is TGTGCCAGCAGTTTAGGGGGGAACACTGAAGCTTTCTTT. Amino acids: CASSLGGNTEAFF. Supplemented by reference TRBV28 and TRBJ1-1, the full variable domain reads DVKVTQSSRYLVKRTGEKVFLECVQDMDHENMFWYRQDPGLGLRLIYFSYDVKMKEKGDIPEGYSVSREKKERFSLILESASTNQTSMYLCASSLGGNTEAFFGQGTRLTVV.

The chain has TRBV7-2 and TRBJ2-1; D possibly corresponds to TRBD2 (5 bases). This CDR3 has 16 amino acids. The V gene lost 2 bases and the J gene lost 3 bases, with 14 bases spanning the gap. Germline V gives CDR1 SGHTA, CDR2 FQGNSA. The CDR3 sequence is CASSLRGSGGYNEQFF. The CDR3 DNA reads TGTGCCAGCAGCTTAAGAGGGTCTGGCGGCTACAATGAGCAGTTCTTC. The full variable domain, with the rest looked up from reference TRBV7-2 and TRBJ2-1, is GAGVSQSPSNKVTEKGKDVELRCDPISGHTALYWYRQSLGQGLEFLIYFQGNSAPDKSGLPSDRFSAERTGGSVSTLTIQRTQQEDSAVYLCASSLRGSGGYNEQFFGPGTRLTVL.

The rearrangement joins TRBV21-1 to TRBJ2-1; the DNA was not compared with TRBD2, the D call given in the table. TRBV21-1 counts as a pseudogene. This CDR3 is 10 amino acids long. The CDR3 bases are TGTGCCAGCAGGGAGAATGAGCAGTTCTTC. It is translated as CASRENEQFF.

V usage is TRBV28 and J usage is TRBJ2-1; D may be TRBD1 or TRBD2 (5 bases each). Germline V gene lookup returns CDR1 MDHEN and CDR2 SYDVKM. The length of the CDR3 is 14 residues. V was clipped by 6 bases and J by 2 bases, with 11 bases between them. This CDR3 reads CASRGLGPYNEQFF. The CDR3 DNA sequence: TGTGCCAGCAGGGGATTGGGACCCTACAATGAGCAGTTCTTC. Based on the CDR3 plus reference TRBV28 and TRBJ2-1, the full variable domain is DVKVTQSSRYLVKRTGEKVFLECVQDMDHENMFWYRQDPGLGLRLIYFSYDVKMKEKGDIPEGYSVSREKKERFSLILESASTNQTSMYLCASRGLGPYNEQFFGPGTRLTVL.

The chain employs TRBV29-1 and TRBJ2-7, with 13 bases matching TRBD2. Germline assignment: CDR1 SQVTM and CDR2 ANQGSEA. The length of the CDR3 is 16 residues. V gave up 7 bases and J gave up 1 base; unmatched junction bases: 10. The CDR3 sequence is CSALGTSGTPSYEQYF. In nucleotides, the CDR3 is TGCAGCGCCCTAGGGACTAGCGGGACTCCATCCTACGAGCAGTACTTC.

The V call is TRBV6-1, the J call TRBJ2-2; TRBD1 matches at 7 bases. The CDR3 sequence is 13 residues long. Germline V gives CDR1 MNHNS, CDR2 SASEGT. Losses at the gene ends were 2 bases for V and 6 bases for J; bases not matched to a gene: 0. The DNA for the CDR3 is TGTGCCAGCAGTGAACAGGGGGCCGGGGAGCTGTTTTTT. Residues: CASSEQGAGELFF.

The CDR3 nucleotides are TGTGCCAGCAGCGTAGGATTTGAGACCGCGCAGTATTTT. It yields the protein CASSVGFETAQYF. The chain combines TRBV9 with TRBJ2-3; no reliable D call. CDR3 length: 13 amino acids. The germline V and J ends were trimmed by 0 bases and 10 bases, with 12 bases remaining between them. Germline assignment: CDR1 SGDLS and CDR2 YYNGEE.

This chain joins TRBV2 and TRBJ2-7; D not resolved. The length of the CDR3 is 10 residues. Germline V gives CDR1 SNHLY, CDR2 FYNNEI. V dropped 5 bases and J dropped 3 bases, with 2 bases sitting between them. The CDR3 loop is CASSIYEQYF. In DNA, the CDR3 is TGTGCCAGCAGTATCTACGAGCAGTACTTC.

J is TRBJ2-7 and V is TRBV7-9, with D tentatively TRBD1 (6 bases). The CDR3 runs to 12 residues. V lost 5 bases to trimming and J lost 3 bases, with 8 bases between them. Germline assignment: CDR1 SEHNR and CDR2 FQNEAQ (reference sequence). The DNA of the CDR3 is TGTGCCAGCAGCCCCAGGGGCTACGAGCAGTACTTC. Translation gives CASSPRGYEQYF.

V gene TRBV5-4 combines with J gene TRBJ2-5; D remains unclear. The J call may be faulty, since TRBJ2-7 better matches the DNA end. The length of the CDR3 is 15 residues. From germline, CDR1 is SGHNT and CDR2 YYREEE (reference sequence). Written as DNA, the CDR3 is TGTGCCAGCAGCTTAGGCTCAGAAAGGAACTACGAGCAGTACTTC. It encodes CASSLGSERNYEQYF.

The DNA of the CDR3 is TGTGCCAGCAGTTTTGTCCCAGCGGCTGAAGCTTTCTTT. Translation gives CASSFVPAAEAFF. The V and J genes are TRBV28 and TRBJ1-1; D not resolved. V shed 3 bases and J shed 6 bases, with 11 bases lying between them. The CDR3 is 13 amino acids. The germline V gene encodes CDR1 MDHEN and CDR2 SYDVKM.